These T cell receptor beta chains were read from a single sample in a study of CD8+CD57+ T cells in acquired aplastic anemia. TCRdb reprocessed the reads with MiXCR, giving one entry per CDR3 protein. The table has about 95,000 distinct CDR3 sequences, about 66% seen once. The sequenced sample was sorted CD4+, CD8+, or CD8+CD57+ T cells (not recorded which) from PBMCs. The receptor source for this set is a human donor with aplastic anemia. The CDR3 runs from the conserved cysteine through the conserved F or W. Fields, in order: V gene, clone size, J gene, D gene, CDR3 DNA, CDR3 protein. A D gene is named only where the DNA matches it firmly. The size of a clone is reported for some rows only, either as once, few or many, or as a class for expanded clones.

>TRBV20-1|once|TRBJ1-3|NA
TGCAGTGCTCGGTGGGACACCATATATTTT
CSARWDTIYF
>TRBV11-1|few|TRBJ2-1|NA
TGTGCCAGCAGCTTAGATAGTCAGGGAGTAAATGAGCAGTTCTTC
CASSLDSQGVNEQFF
>TRBV19|NA|TRBJ2-2|NA
TGTGCCAGTAGTCTGACCCACACGAACACCGGGGAGCTGTTTTTT
CASSLTHTNTGELFF
>TRBV2|NA|TRBJ2-1|TRBD2
TGTGCCAGCACTAGCGGGTACTTAGGCGGCAATGAGCAGTTCTTC
CASTSGYLGGNEQFF
>TRBV7-6|NA|TRBJ2-1|TRBD2
TGTGCCAGCAGCTTAGGGCGGGGGGACAATGAGCAGTTCTTC
CASSLGRGDNEQFF
>TRBV2|NA|TRBJ2-7|TRBD1
TGTGCCAGCAGAAAGGACAGGAGCTCCTACGAGCAGTACTTC
CASRKDRSSYEQYF
>TRBV10-1|few|TRBJ2-2|NA
TGCGCCAGCAGTGAGCGTCAGCTCACCGGGGAGCTGTTTTTT
CASSERQLTGELFF
>TRBV2|NA|TRBJ1-5|NA
TGTGCCAGCATCCGGAATAGCAATCAGCCCCAGCATTTT
CASIRNSNQPQHF
>TRBV14|NA|TRBJ1-4|NA
TGTGCCAGCAGCCTTAACTACAGGGAAAAACTGTTTTTT
CASSLNYREKLFF
>TRBV2|NA|TRBJ1-2|TRBD1
TGTGCCAGCAGTGGGCAGGGGGGATCTAATTATGGCTACACCTTC
CASSGQGGSNYGYTF
>TRBV2|NA|TRBJ2-2|TRBD1
TGTGCCAGCAAATCCGGGACAGGGGGGACCGGGGAGCTGTTTTTT
CASKSGTGGTGELFF
>TRBV24-1|NA|TRBJ2-1|NA
TGTGCCACCAGCGATGGACGGGTTGAGCAGTTCTTC
CATSDGRVEQFF
>TRBV24-1|few|TRBJ2-7|TRBD1
TGTGCCACCAGTGATTTCGGTGGGACAGGGTCAGACGAGCAGTACTTC
CATSDFGGTGSDEQYF
>TRBV20-1|few|TRBJ2-3|NA
TGCAGTGCAACGGACCCTCGGCGGCCAGATACGCAGTATTTT
CSATDPRRPDTQYF
>TRBV5-1|NA|TRBJ2-7|NA
TGCGCCAGCAGTTCCGGGGAGGCCGTTGTGGAGCAGTACTTC
CASSSGEAVVEQYF
>TRBV15|few|TRBJ1-6|NA
TGTGCCACCAGCAGAGATAGGGAGGGATCACCCCTCCACTTT
CATSRDREGSPLHF
>TRBV19|NA|TRBJ2-7|NA
TGTGCCAGTAGTATAGAGGCCACCGATTCCTACGAGCAGTACTTC
CASSIEATDSYEQYF
>TRBV20-1|NA|TRBJ2-5|NA
TGCAGTGCTAGTGAGGGGGGGACCCAGTACTTC
CSASEGGTQYF
>TRBV10-3|NA|TRBJ2-7|NA
TGTGCCATCAGCCTAGGGATGGTTGGAGGTGAGCAGTACTTC
CAISLGMVGGEQYF
>TRBV10-2|NA|TRBJ1-3|NA
TGCGCCATCCAGGGGCGAAACACCATATATTTT
CAIQGRNTIYF
>TRBV19|NA|TRBJ1-1|NA
TGTGCCAGTAGTAAGGAGAGGAACACTGAAGCTTTCTTT
CASSKERNTEAFF
>TRBV7-6|many|TRBJ2-1|NA
TGTGCCAGCGGGCCCGTCCGGGACCGCAATGAGCAGTTCTTC
CASGPVRDRNEQFF
>TRBV15|NA|TRBJ2-3|TRBD2
TGTGCCACCAGCAGAGAGCCGACTAGCGGGGTAGATACGCAGTATTTT
CATSREPTSGVDTQYF
>TRBV2|once|TRBJ2-7|TRBD1
TGTGCCATCGCCCCGGGACAGGGCATTGGCGAGCAGTACTTC
CAIAPGQGIGEQYF
>TRBV20-1|NA|TRBJ2-1|NA
TGCAGTGCCGCCTTCGAGGGTGGCAATGAGCAGTTCTTC
CSAAFEGGNEQFF
>TRBV7-6|few|TRBJ2-5|NA
TGTGCCAGCAGCTTGGGGGGTTTAGAGACCCAGTACTTC
CASSLGGLETQYF
>TRBV2|NA|TRBJ1-1|NA
TGTGCCAGCACAGTCATGAACACTGAAGCTTTCTTT
CASTVMNTEAFF
>TRBV11-1|NA|TRBJ2-3|TRBD1
TGTGCCAGCAGCTTAGGGACAGGGGACACAGATACGCAGTATTTT
CASSLGTGDTDTQYF
>TRBV2|NA|TRBJ1-1|NA
TGTGCCAGCAGTGAAGGGACACAGATCACTGAAGCTTTCTTT
CASSEGTQITEAFF
>TRBV24-1|NA|TRBJ2-7|TRBD2
TGTGCCACCAGTGATCCCGGGACTAGCGGGGTCCTTGGGTTCGACGAGCAGTACTTC
CATSDPGTSGVLGFDEQYF
>TRBV25-1|NA|TRBJ1-1|TRBD1
TGTGCCAGCAGTTTCGGGACAGCGAACACTGAAGCTTTCTTT
CASSFGTANTEAFF
>TRBV15|NA|TRBJ1-4|TRBD1
TGTGCCACCAGCAGAAAAACAGGGGAATCGGAAAAACTGTTTTTT
CATSRKTGESEKLFF
>TRBV15|NA|TRBJ1-3|NA
TGTGCCACCAGCAGAGAGTGGCAGGGGACGCTTGGAAACACCATATATTTT
CATSREWQGTLGNTIYF
>TRBV2|NA|TRBJ2-5|NA
TGTGCCAGCAGCCAGGGCTGGACCCAGTACTTC
CASSQGWTQYF
>TRBV14|few|TRBJ2-7|TRBD1
TGTGCCAGCAGTAGGGGACAGGCGGCGAAGGGCGAGCAGCACTTC
CASSRGQAAKGEQHF
>TRBV29-1|NA|TRBJ2-2|NA
TGCAGCGGCTGGAGTGGGAACGGGGAGCTGTTTTTT
CSGWSGNGELFF
>TRBV10-3|NA|TRBJ2-6|NA
TGTGCCATCAGTGAAGGTGGTGATGGGGCCAACGTCCTGACTTTC
CAISEGGDGANVLTF